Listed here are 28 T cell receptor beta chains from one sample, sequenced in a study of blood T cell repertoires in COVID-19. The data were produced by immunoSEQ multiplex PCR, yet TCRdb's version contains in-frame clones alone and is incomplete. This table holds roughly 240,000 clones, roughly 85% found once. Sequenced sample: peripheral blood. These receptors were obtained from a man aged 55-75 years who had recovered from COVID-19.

This CDR3 is CASSTPGVSNQPQHF. The CDR3 DNA is TGTGCCAGTAGTACCCCAGGGGTGAGCAATCAGCCCCAGCATTTT. The rearrangement links TRBV19 to TRBJ1-5, with D possibly being TRBD1 (6 bases). Trimming stripped 4 bases from V and 1 base from J, with 11 bases between. Germline CDR1 and CDR2: LNHDA and SQIVND (reference sequence). The CDR3 length is 15 residues.

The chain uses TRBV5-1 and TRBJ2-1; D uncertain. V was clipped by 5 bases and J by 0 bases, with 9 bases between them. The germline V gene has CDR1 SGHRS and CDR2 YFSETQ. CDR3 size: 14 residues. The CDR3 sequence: CASRNTASYNEQFF. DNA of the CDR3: TGCGCCAGCAGAAATACAGCCTCCTACAATGAGCAGTTCTTC.

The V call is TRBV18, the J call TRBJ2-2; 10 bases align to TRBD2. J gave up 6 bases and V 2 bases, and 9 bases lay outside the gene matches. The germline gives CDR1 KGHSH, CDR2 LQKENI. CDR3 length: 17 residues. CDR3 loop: CASSPWTSGARAGELFF. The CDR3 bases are TGTGCCAGCTCACCATGGACTAGCGGTGCTAGGGCCGGGGAGCTGTTTTTT.

CDR3 nucleotide sequence: TGTGCCAGCAGCCAAAGACAGGGGGCGGACATTCAGTACTTC. This encodes CASSQRQGADIQYF. This chain connects TRBV3-1 (or the pseudogene TRBV3-2) to TRBJ2-4; TRBD1 matches 10 bases. J was trimmed by 8 bases and V by 2 bases; bases with no gene match: 3. The CDR3 covers 14 residues. Per germline, CDR1 LGHDT and CDR2 YNNKEL (reference sequence).

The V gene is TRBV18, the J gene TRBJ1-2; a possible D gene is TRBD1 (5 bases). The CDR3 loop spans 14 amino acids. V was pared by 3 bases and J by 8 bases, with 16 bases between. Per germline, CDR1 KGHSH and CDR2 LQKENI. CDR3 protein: CASSPDRQPKGYTF. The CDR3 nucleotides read TGTGCCAGCTCACCGGATAGACAGCCTAAGGGCTACACCTTC.

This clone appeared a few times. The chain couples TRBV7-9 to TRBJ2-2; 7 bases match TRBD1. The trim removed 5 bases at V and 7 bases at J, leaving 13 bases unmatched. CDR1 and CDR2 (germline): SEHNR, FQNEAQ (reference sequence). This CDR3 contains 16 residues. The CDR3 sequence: CASSLGGAAGGGELFF. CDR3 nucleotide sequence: TGTGCCAGCAGCCTAGGAGGAGCTGCAGGGGGCGGGGAGCTGTTTTTT.

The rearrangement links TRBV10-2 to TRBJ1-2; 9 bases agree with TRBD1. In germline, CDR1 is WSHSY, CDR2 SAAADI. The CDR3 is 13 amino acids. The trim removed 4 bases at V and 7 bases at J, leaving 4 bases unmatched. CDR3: CASSATGGGGYTF. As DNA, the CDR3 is TGCGCCAGCAGTGCAACAGGGGGCGGTGGCTACACCTTC.

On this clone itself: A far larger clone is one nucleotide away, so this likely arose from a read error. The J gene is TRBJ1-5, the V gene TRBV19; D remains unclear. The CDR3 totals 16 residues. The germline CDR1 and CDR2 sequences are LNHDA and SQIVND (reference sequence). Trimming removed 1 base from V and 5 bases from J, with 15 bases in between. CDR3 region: CASSIAGRRRDQPQHF. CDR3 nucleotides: TGTGCCAGTAGTATAGCGGGCAGGAGGCGGGATCAGCCCCAGCATTTT.

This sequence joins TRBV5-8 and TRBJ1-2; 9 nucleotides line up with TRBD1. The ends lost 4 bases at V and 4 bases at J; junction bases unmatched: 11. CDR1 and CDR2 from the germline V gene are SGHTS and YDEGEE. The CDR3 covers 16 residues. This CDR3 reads CASSPSGTGKFYGYTF. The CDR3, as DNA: TGTGCCAGCAGCCCAAGCGGGACAGGGAAATTCTATGGCTACACCTTC.

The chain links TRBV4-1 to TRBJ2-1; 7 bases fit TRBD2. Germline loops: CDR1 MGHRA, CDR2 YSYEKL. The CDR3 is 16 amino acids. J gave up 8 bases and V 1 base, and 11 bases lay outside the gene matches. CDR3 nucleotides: TGCGCCAGCAGCCAAGCCGCTAGCGGAGGACCCTATGAGCAGTTCTTC. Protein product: CASSQAASGGPYEQFF.

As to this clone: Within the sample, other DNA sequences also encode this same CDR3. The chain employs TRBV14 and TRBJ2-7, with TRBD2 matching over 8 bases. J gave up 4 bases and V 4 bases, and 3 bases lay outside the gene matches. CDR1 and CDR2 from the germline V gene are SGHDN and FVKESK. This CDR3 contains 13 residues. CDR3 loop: CASSPSGSYEQYF. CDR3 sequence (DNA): TGTGCCAGCAGCCCGAGCGGGAGTTACGAGCAGTACTTC.

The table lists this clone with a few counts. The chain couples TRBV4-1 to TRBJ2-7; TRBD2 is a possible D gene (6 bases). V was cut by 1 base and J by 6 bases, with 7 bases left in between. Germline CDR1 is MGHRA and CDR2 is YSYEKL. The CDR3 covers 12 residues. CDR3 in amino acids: CASSQVAAEQYF. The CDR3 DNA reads TGCGCCAGCAGCCAAGTAGCGGCCGAGCAGTACTTC.

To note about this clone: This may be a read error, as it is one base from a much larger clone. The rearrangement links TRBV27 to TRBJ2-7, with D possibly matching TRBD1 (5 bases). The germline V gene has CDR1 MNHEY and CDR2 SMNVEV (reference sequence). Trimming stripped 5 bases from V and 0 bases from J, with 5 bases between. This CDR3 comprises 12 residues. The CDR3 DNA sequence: TGTGCCAGCAGTGACAGCTCCTACGAGCAGTACTTC. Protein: CASSDSSYEQYF.

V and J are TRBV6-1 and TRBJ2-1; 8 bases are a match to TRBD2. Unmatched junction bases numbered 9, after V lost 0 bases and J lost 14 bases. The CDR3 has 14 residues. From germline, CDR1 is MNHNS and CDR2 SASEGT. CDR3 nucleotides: TGTGCCAGCAGTGAAGCGCTTCTGGCGGGGGGTGAGTTCTTC. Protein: CASSEALLAGGEFF.

The CDR3 coding sequence is TGTGCCACCAGTGATTCTCCAAGGACAGGGGAAGAGACCCAGTACTTC. Protein product: CATSDSPRTGEETQYF. The chain combines TRBV24-1 with TRBJ2-5, with 9 positions matching TRBD1. This CDR3 has 16 amino acids. Per the germline V gene, CDR1 is KGHDR and CDR2 is SFDVKD. V lost 2 bases to trimming and J lost 3 bases; unmatched junction nucleotides: 6.

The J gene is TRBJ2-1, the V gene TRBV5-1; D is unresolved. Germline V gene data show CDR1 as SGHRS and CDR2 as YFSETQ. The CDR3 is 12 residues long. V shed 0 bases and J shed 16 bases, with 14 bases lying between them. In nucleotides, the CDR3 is TGCGCCAGCAGCTTGGGCGGTCCGATCCATTTCTTC. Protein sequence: CASSLGGPIHFF.

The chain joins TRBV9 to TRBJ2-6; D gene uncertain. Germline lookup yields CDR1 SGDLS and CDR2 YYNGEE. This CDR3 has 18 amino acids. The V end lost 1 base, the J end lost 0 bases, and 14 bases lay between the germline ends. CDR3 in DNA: TGTGCCAGCAGCGTACGGGTCTCGTCAAGCTCTGGGGCCAACGTCCTGACTTTC. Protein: CASSVRVSSSSGANVLTF.

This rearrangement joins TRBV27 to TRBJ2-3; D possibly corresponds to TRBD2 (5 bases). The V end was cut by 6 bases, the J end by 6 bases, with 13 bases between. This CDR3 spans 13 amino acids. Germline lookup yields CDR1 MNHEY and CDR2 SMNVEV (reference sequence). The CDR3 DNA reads TGTGCCAGCAGGAGGGCCGATATGGATACGCAGTATTTT. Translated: CASRRADMDTQYF.

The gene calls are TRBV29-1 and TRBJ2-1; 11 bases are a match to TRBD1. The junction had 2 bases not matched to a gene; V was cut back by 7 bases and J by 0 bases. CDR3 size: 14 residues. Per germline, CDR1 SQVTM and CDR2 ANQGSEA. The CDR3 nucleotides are TGCAGCGGAGGACAGGGGGCCTCCTACAATGAGCAGTTCTTC. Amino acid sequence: CSGGQGASYNEQFF.

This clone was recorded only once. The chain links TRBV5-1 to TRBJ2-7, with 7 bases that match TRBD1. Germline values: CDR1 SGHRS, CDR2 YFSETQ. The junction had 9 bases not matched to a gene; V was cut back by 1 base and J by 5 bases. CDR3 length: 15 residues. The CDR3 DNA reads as TGCGCCAGCAGCTTGTGGCAGGGGGTCGGCCACGAGCAGTACTTC. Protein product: CASSLWQGVGHEQYF.

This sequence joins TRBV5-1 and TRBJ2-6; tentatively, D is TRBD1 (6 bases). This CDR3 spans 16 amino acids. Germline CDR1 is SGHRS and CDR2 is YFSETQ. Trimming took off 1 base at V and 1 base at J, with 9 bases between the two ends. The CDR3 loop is CASSLTTGSGANVLTF. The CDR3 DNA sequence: TGCGCCAGCAGCTTGACCACAGGGTCTGGGGCCAACGTCCTGACTTTC.

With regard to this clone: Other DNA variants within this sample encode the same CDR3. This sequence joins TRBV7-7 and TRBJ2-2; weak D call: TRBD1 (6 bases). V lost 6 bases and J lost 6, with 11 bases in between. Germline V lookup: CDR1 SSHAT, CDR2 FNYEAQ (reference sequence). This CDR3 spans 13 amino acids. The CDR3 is CASSPQGSGELFF. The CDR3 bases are TGTGCCAGCAGTCCACAGGGCTCCGGGGAGCTGTTTTTT.

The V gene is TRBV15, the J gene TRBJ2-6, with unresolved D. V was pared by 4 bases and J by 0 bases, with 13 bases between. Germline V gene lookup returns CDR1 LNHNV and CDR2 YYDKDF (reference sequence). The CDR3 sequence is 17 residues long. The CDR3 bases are TGTGCCACCAGCACAGTCCGACAAGTCTCTGGGGCCAACGTCCTGACTTTC. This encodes CATSTVRQVSGANVLTF.

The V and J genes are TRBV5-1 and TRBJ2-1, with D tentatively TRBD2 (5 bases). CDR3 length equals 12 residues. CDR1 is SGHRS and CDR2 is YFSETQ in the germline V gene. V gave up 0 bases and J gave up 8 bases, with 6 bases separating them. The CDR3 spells CASSLAGDEQFF. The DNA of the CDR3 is TGCGCCAGCAGCTTGGCCGGGGATGAGCAGTTCTTC.

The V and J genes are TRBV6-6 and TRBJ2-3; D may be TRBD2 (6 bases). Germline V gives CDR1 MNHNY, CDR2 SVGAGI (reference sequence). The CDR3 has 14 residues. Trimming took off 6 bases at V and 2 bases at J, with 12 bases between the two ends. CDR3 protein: CASRTGVNTDTQYF. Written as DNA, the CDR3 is TGTGCCAGCAGGACGGGGGTGAACACAGATACGCAGTATTTT.

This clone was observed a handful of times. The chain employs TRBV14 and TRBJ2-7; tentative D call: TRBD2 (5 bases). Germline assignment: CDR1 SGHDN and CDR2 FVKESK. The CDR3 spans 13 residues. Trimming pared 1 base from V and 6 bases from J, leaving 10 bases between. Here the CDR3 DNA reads TGTGCCAGCAGCCAAGTTAGGACTTCCGAGCAGTACTTC. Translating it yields CASSQVRTSEQYF. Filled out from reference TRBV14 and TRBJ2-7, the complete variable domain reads EAGVTQFPSHSVIEKGQTVTLRCDPISGHDNLYWYRRVMGKEIKFLLHFVKESKQDESGMPNNRFLAERTGGTYSTLKVQPAELEDSGVYFCASSQVRTSEQYFGPGTRLTVT.

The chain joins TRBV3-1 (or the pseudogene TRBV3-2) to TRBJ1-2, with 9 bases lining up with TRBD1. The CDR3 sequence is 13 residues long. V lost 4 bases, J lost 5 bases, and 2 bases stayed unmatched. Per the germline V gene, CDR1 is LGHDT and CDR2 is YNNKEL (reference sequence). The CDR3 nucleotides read TGTGCCAGCAGCCTGGGACAGGGTTATGGCTACACCTTC. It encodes CASSLGQGYGYTF.

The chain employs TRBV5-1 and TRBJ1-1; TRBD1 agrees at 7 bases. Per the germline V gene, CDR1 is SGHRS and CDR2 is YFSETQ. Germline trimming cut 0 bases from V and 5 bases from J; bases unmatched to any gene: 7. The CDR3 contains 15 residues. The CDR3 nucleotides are TGCGCCAGCAGCTTGGTCGGCAGGGGGGAGACTGAAGCTTTCTTT. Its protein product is CASSLVGRGETEAFF.